This T cell receptor (beta chain) was obtained from a study of Tregs in tolerant kidney transplant recipients. Overall study findings and caveats: This study did not directly address biological reproducibility. Tolerant patients' donor-specific Tregs expanded beyond overall Tregs, suggesting antigen-driven growth. Tregs expanded with activated donor B cells seemed most donor-specific.

Points on this clone: Its target is not known. The read gets to within 3 residues of the CDR3 end, and the germline J gene fills in the rest.

The V gene lost 5 bases and the J gene lost 0 bases, with 20 bases spanning the gap. CDR1 and CDR2 (germline): DFQATT, SNEGSKA (reference sequence). The CDR3 contains 16 residues. Using immunoSEQ multiplex PCR, the repertoire was profiled, and TCRdb retains in-frame clones only, with some absent. This repertoire includes approximately 30,000 clones. Recipients received nonmyeloablative bone marrow transplants from related graft donors, with transient mixed chimerism. The gene calls are TRBV20-1 and TRBJ2-7, with a possible D match to TRBD1 (5 bases). This sequence was found in a human patient who received a combined kidney and bone marrow transplant. The T cells may come from the graft donor. The sequenced sample was CD4+ T cells from blood (PBMCs), obtained 24 months after the transplant. The covered CDR3 bases are TGCAGTGCTCCTCTTGGGCGCAGGGTGAGCTCCTACGAG. Its translation is CSAPLGRRVSSYE. The CDR3 reads in full as CSAPLGRRVSSYEQYF.